This TCR beta chain was captured by sequencing in a study of shared clonotypes between healthy human individuals. Study-wide points: Sorted-subset sequencing was shown by rarefaction to be incomplete despite large depth.

As regards this clone: No antigen is known for it.

Trimming left V 0 bases short and J 10 bases short, with 8 bases between. The CDR3 has 12 residues. Per germline, CDR1 SGHRS and CDR2 YFSETQ. Measured with immunoSEQ multiplex PCR; TCRdb has only the in-frame clones, and not every one. The profile covers over a million clones, with less than 99% appearing a single time and 0.36% taken by the ten largest. The chain recombines TRBV5-1 with TRBJ2-4; perhaps TRBD1 as D (5 bases). The sample taken for sequencing was naive CD4+ T cells sorted from blood. Subset denoted: CD45RA+ positively selected. The clonotype was recovered from a man aged 25 to 40 in good health. The chain's CDR3 is CASSLVGAIQYF. CDR3 nucleotides: TGCGCCAGCAGCTTGGTAGGGGCAATTCAGTACTTC.